This TCR beta chain was captured by sequencing in a study of T cell responses to AZD1222 COVID-19 vaccine. Remarks on this clone: Its antigen is unidentified.

Germline lookup yields CDR1 MNHEY and CDR2 SMNVEV (reference sequence). The CDR3 length is 14 residues. Trimming stripped 4 bases from V and 0 bases from J, with 6 bases between. General study results and limits: Donor demographics were predominantly white British with a female majority; clonal diversity may be underestimated. Nearly half of the spike-specific TCRs reportedly recognize variant regions that carry no mutations. An increase in Spike-specific TCR breadth and depth was observed after two AZD1222 doses.

The protocol was immunoSEQ multiplex PCR, while the TCRdb copy is restricted to in-frame clones and leaves out a portion. The table includes approximately 100,000 clones, roughly 87% detected once. The specimen comprised peripheral blood, sampled on day 0 of AZD1222 vaccination. The J gene is TRBJ2-2, the V gene TRBV27; no definite D call. The receptor's source is an adult in good health. The CDR3 spells CASSSNTNTGELFF. The DNA of the CDR3 is TGTGCCAGCAGTTCGAACACGAACACCGGGGAGCTGTTTTTT.